This T cell receptor beta chain derives from a study of a mutant IDH1 vaccine in newly diagnosed glioma. Per the germline V gene, CDR1 is MDHEN and CDR2 is SYDVKM. The CDR3 totals 15 residues. J lost 0 bases, V lost 4 bases, and 6 bases had no gene match. Assay used: immunoSEQ multiplex PCR; TCRdb lists only in-frame clones, some missing. The table has about 25,000 clones, about 77% seen once; the top ten hold approximately 9.5%. The time point: week 11, during vaccination. Topical imiquimod was applied with each vaccine dose, which held 300 ug of mutant IDH1 20-mer peptide. A remark on this clone: Its specificity is unknown.

The chain carries TRBV28 and TRBJ2-7; 7 positions agree with TRBD2. The source material was PBMCs, sampled from a glioma patient whose treatment included an IDH1 peptide vaccine. The source of this sequence is a woman aged 18-30 years with glioma. The CDR3 sequence: CASSSAGGVSYEQYF. The CDR3 nucleotides read TGTGCCAGCAGTTCCGCTGGGGGGGTCTCCTACGAGCAGTACTTC.